This T cell receptor (beta chain) was captured by sequencing in a study of ipilimumab plus nivolumab after autologous stem cell transplantation. The data were produced by immunoSEQ multiplex PCR, yet TCRdb's version contains in-frame clones alone and is incomplete. The table lists 43,000 or so clones, around nine tenths of them singletons. V dropped 1 base and J dropped 8 bases, with 20 bases sitting between them. This CDR3 spans 17 amino acids. Germline CDR1 reads SGHDN; CDR2 reads FVKESK. The sample consisted of PBMCs, taken in a trial of ipilimumab plus nivolumab as post-transplant consolidation. This chain links TRBV14 with TRBJ1-4, with a tentative D call TRBD1 (6 bases). The receptor was isolated from a male donor with multiple myeloma. CDR3 in amino acids: CASSQVQGMESFEKLFF. The CDR3 nucleotides are TGTGCCAGCAGCCAAGTTCAGGGGATGGAGTCTTTCGAAAAACTGTTTTTT.